The 12 T cell receptor beta chains reported below all come from one sample, sequenced in a study of blood T cell repertoires in COVID-19. Libraries were prepared by immunoSEQ multiplex PCR; TCRdb keeps only in-frame clonotypes and omits some of them. Of roughly 340,000 clones in the sample, more than 70% are singletons; the top ten hold 1.5% to 2.5%. The sample was PBMCs or T cells enriched from blood (not recorded which). The source is a middle-aged man in a cohort exposed to, infected with or recovered from COVID-19 (not recorded which).

This clone appeared a few times. The rearrangement links TRBV7-6 to TRBJ1-1, with D perhaps TRBD1 (5 bases). CDR1 SGHVS and CDR2 FNYEAQ come from the germline V gene. This CDR3 is 13 amino acids long. V lost 3 bases and J 5 bases, leaving 10 bases between the germline ends. For the CDR3, the DNA is TGTGCCAGCAGCTTGGGAGGGGCAACTGAAGCTTTCTTT. As protein: CASSLGGATEAFF.

This clone turned up a few times. This chain joins TRBV24-1 and TRBJ2-5, with TRBD1 matching 8 bases. CDR1 is KGHDR, CDR2 SFDVKD, per germline. The CDR3 runs 15 residues. V was clipped by 7 bases and J by 2 bases; unmatched bases: 8. In nucleotides, the CDR3 is TGTGCCACCAGCAACAGGGGGTCCTGGCAAGAGACCCAGTACTTC. Amino acids: CATSNRGSWQETQYF.

The chain couples TRBV28 to TRBJ2-7; 7 positions agree with TRBD2. The V gene's germline CDR1 is MDHEN and CDR2 SYDVKM. The CDR3 is 16 amino acids. V lost 6 bases to trimming and J lost 0 bases; unmatched junction nucleotides: 11. CDR3 nucleotides: TGTGCCAGCAGCCGAAACAGCGGGGCCCGCTCCTACGAGCAGTACTTC. The encoded protein is CASSRNSGARSYEQYF.

The chain recombines TRBV15 with TRBJ2-5; no definite D call. Trimming removed 0 bases at V and 7 bases at J, with 12 bases between. CDR3 length equals 14 residues. Germline loops: CDR1 LNHNV, CDR2 YYDKDF (reference sequence). As DNA, the CDR3 is TGTGCCACCAGCAGAGAGGGCTTTCTCGGGACCCAGTACTTC. Encoded protein: CATSREGFLGTQYF.

Comments on this clone: Other DNA sequences within the sample encode an identical CDR3. This chain uses TRBV18 with TRBJ2-7, with D possibly being TRBD2 (5 bases). The CDR3 spans 13 residues. V was cut by 5 bases and J by 0 bases, with 8 bases left in between. Germline-derived CDR1 and CDR2 are KGHSH and LQKENI. The CDR3 bases are TGTGCCAGCTCAGGAGGAAGCTCCTACGAGCAGTACTTC. Amino acid sequence: CASSGGSSYEQYF.

This rearrangement joins TRBV5-1 to TRBJ2-2, with 11 bases lining up with TRBD2. This CDR3 region has 15 residues. CDR1 and CDR2 from the germline V gene are SGHRS and YFSETQ. The trim removed 0 bases at V and 6 bases at J, leaving 1 base unmatched. CDR3 nucleotide sequence: TGCGCCAGCAGCTTGGGACTAGCGGGGCCCGGGGAGCTGTTTTTT. This codes for CASSLGLAGPGELFF.

The chain links TRBV5-1 to TRBJ2-1, with 7 bases aligning to TRBD2. Trimming at V came to 6 bases and at J to 2 bases, leaving 8 bases not matched to a gene. Germline values: CDR1 SGHRS, CDR2 YFSETQ. This CDR3 spans 15 amino acids. For the CDR3, the DNA is TGCGCCAGCACACCGGGACTATCAACCTACAATGAGCAGTTCTTC. Protein product: CASTPGLSTYNEQFF.

Regarding this clone: The same CDR3 is also encoded by other DNA sequences in this sample. This chain uses TRBV24-1 with TRBJ2-1, with 10 bases that match TRBD2. V was pared by 0 bases and J by 9 bases, with 4 bases of the junction left unmatched. Germline CDR1 and CDR2: KGHDR and SFDVKD. The CDR3 length is 15 residues. CDR3 coding DNA: TGTGCCACCAGTGATTTGGCTAGCGGGAGAGGTGAGCAGTTCTTC. This encodes CATSDLASGRGEQFF.

The chain links TRBV19 to TRBJ2-5; 7 positions agree with TRBD1. This CDR3 is built from 15 residues. Germline V gene data show CDR1 as LNHDA and CDR2 as SQIVND (reference sequence). J was trimmed by 5 bases and V by 3 bases; bases with no gene match: 9. DNA for the CDR3: TGTGCCAGTAGTATTGGGACAGCGCTTTGGGAGACCCAGTACTTC. Its translation: CASSIGTALWETQYF.

This rearrangement joins TRBV2 to TRBJ2-7, with a tentative D call TRBD2 (5 bases). Germline CDR1 and CDR2: SNHLY and FYNNEI. The V end was cut by 8 bases, the J end by 3 bases, with 8 bases between. The CDR3 extends over 11 amino acids. The CDR3 reads CASQAGYEQYF. CDR3 DNA: TGTGCCAGCCAGGCGGGCTACGAGCAGTACTTC. Looking up the rest from reference TRBV2 and TRBJ2-7 gives the full variable domain: EPEVTQTPSHQVTQMGQEVILRCVPISNHLYFYWYRQILGQKVEFLVSFYNNEISEKSEIFDDQFSVERPDGSNFTLKIRSTKLEDSAMYFCASQAGYEQYFGPGTRLTVT.

V is TRBV7-2 and J is TRBJ1-3, with a weak D call TRBD1 (5 bases). V was shortened by 5 bases and J by 2 bases, with 13 bases between the two germline ends. Per the germline V gene, CDR1 is SGHTA and CDR2 is FQGNSA. This CDR3 contains 15 residues. CDR3 amino acids: CASSPRGPTGNTIYF. The DNA of the CDR3 is TGTGCCAGCAGCCCGCGGGGCCCCACTGGAAACACCATATATTTT.

The chain couples TRBV7-6 to TRBJ2-5; 11 bases match TRBD1. V lost 4 bases and J lost 5; bases outside the gene matches: 3. Germline assignment: CDR1 SGHVS and CDR2 FNYEAQ. This CDR3 region has 14 residues. CDR3 sequence (DNA): TGTGCCAGCAGCTGGACAGGGGGCCGGGAGACCCAGTACTTC. Encoded protein: CASSWTGGRETQYF. The whole variable domain, filled in from reference TRBV7-6 and TRBJ2-5, reads GAGVSQSPRYKVTKRGQDVALRCDPISGHVSLYWYRQALGQGPEFLTYFNYEAQQDKSGLPNDRFSAERPEGSISTLTIQRTEQRDSAMYRCASSWTGGRETQYFGPGTRLLVL.